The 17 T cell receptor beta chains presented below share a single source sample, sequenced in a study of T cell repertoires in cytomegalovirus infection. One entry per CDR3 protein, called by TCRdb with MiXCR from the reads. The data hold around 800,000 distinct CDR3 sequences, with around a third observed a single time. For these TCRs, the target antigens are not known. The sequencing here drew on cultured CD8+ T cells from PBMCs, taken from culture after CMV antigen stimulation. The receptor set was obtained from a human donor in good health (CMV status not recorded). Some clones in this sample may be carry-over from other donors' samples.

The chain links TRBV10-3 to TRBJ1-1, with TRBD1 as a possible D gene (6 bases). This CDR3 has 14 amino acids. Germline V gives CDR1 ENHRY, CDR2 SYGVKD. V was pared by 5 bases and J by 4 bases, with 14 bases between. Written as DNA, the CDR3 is TGTGCCATCAGTAAAGGGGGAGAGAGCACTGAAGCTTTCTTT. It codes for CAISKGGESTEAFF.

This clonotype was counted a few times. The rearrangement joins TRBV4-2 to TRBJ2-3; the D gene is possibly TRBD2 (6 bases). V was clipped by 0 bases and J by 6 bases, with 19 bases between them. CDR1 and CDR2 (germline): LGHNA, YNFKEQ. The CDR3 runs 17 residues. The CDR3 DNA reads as TGTGCCAGCAGCCAAGAATGGCTCCCCGGGAGAGGGGATACGCAGTATTTT. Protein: CASSQEWLPGRGDTQYF.

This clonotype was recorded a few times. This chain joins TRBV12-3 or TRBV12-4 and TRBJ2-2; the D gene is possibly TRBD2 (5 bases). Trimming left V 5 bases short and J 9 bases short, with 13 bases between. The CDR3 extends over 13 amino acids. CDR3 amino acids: CASSPGKARELFF. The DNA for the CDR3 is TGTGCCAGCAGTCCCGGGAAGGCCAGGGAGCTGTTTTTT.

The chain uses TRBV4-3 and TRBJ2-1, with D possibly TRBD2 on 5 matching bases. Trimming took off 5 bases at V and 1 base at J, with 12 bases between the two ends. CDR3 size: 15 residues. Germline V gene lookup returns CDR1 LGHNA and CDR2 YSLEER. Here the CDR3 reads CASSADGISYNEQFF. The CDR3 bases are TGCGCCAGCAGCGCCGACGGGATATCCTACAATGAGCAGTTCTTC.

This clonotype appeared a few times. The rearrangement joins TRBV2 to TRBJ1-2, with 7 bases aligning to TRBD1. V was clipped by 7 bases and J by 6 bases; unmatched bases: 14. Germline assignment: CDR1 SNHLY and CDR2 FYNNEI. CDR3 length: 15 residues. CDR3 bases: TGTGCCAGCATCGAGGGAAGACAGGGTAGCGATGGCTACACCTTC. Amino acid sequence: CASIEGRQGSDGYTF.

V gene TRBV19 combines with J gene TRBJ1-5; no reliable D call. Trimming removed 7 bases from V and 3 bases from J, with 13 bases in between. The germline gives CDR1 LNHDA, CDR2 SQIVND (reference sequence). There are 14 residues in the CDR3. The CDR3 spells CASTIGPDNQPQHF. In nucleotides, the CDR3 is TGTGCCAGTACCATAGGGCCGGACAATCAGCCCCAGCATTTT.

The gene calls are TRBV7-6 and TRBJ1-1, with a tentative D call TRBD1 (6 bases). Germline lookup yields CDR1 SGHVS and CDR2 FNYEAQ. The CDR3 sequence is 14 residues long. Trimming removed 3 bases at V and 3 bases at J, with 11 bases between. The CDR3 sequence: CASSFSGHYTEAFF. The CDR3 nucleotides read TGTGCCAGCAGCTTCTCGGGACACTACACTGAAGCTTTCTTT.

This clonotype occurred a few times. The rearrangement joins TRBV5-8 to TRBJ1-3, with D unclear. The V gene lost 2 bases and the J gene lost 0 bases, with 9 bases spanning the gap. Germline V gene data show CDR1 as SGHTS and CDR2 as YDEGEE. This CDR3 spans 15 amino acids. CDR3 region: CASSFQVYSGNTIYF. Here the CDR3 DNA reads TGTGCCAGCAGCTTTCAGGTTTACTCTGGAAACACCATATATTTT.

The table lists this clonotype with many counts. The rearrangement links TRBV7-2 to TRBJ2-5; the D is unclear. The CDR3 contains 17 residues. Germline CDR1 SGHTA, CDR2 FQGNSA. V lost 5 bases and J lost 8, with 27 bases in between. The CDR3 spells CASSTTIVVQRPLTQYF. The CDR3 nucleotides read TGTGCCAGCAGCACAACGATCGTGGTTCAACGCCCACTTACCCAGTACTTC.

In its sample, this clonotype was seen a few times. The CDR3 region has the DNA TGTGCCAGCAGCTCAACCAGAATGAACACTGAAGCTTTCTTT. Its translation: CASSSTRMNTEAFF. The gene calls are TRBV5-6 and TRBJ1-1; D not certain. Germline values: CDR1 SGHDT, CDR2 YYEEEE. The CDR3 covers 14 residues. V lost 3 bases and J 0 bases, leaving 9 bases between the germline ends.

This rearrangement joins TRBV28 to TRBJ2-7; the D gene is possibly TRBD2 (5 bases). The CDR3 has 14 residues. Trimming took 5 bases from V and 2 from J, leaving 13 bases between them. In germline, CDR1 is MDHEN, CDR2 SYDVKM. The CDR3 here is CASSLIGETYEQYV. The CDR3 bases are TGTGCCAGCAGTCTTATCGGGGAGACCTACGAGCAGTACGTC.

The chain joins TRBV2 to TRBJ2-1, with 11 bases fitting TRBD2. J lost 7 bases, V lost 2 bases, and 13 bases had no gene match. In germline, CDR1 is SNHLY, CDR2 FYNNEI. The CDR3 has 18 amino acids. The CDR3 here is CASSERLAGHALGNEQFF. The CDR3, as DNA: TGTGCCAGCAGTGAAAGACTAGCGGGGCACGCCTTGGGGAATGAGCAGTTCTTC.

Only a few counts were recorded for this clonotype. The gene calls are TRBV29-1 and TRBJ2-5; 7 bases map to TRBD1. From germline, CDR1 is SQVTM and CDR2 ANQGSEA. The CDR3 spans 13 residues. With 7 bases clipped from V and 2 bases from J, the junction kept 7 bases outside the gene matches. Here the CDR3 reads CSGASGGQETQYF. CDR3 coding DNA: TGCAGCGGAGCCTCAGGGGGTCAAGAGACCCAGTACTTC.

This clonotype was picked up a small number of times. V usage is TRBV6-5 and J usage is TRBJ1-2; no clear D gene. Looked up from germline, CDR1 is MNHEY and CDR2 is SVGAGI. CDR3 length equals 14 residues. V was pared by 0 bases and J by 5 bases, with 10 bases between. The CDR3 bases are TGTGCCAGCAGTTACTCGAGACTACAGTATGGCTACACCTTC. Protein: CASSYSRLQYGYTF.

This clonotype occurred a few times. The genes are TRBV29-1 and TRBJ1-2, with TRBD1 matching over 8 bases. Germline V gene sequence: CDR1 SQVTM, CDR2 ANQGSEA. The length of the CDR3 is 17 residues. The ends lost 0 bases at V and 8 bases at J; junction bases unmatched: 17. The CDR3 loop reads CSVEDAVGTGVRGGYTF. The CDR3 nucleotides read TGCAGCGTTGAAGATGCGGTCGGGACAGGCGTAAGAGGGGGCTACACCTTC.

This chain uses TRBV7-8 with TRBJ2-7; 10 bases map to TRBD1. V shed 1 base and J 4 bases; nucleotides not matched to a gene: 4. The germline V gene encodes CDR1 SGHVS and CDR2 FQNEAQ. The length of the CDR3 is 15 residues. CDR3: CASSLGRGQGYEQYF. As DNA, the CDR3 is TGTGCCAGCAGCTTAGGGCGGGGACAGGGGTACGAGCAGTACTTC.

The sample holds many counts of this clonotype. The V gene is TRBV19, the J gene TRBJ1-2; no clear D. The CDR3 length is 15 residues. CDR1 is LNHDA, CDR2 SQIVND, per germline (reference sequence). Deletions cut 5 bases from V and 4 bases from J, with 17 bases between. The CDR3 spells CASSPGPAVTYGYTF. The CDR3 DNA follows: TGTGCCAGTAGTCCCGGCCCAGCGGTCACCTATGGCTACACCTTC.